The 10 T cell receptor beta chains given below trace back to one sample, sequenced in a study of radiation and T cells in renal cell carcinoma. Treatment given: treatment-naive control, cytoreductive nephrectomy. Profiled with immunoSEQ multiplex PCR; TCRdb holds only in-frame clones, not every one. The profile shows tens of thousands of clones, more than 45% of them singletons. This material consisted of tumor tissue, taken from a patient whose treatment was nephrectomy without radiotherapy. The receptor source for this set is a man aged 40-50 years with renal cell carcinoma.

CDR3 protein: CASSRRTGGRRDYEQYV. In nucleotides, the CDR3 is TGTGCCAGCAGTCGCAGGACAGGGGGCCGGCGCGACTACGAGCAGTACGTC. This chain joins TRBV7-8 and TRBJ2-7, with 11 bases that match TRBD1. After removal of 6 bases from V and 3 bases from J, the junction contained 13 bases not matched to a gene. This CDR3 comprises 17 residues. CDR1 is SGHVS, CDR2 FQNEAQ, per germline.

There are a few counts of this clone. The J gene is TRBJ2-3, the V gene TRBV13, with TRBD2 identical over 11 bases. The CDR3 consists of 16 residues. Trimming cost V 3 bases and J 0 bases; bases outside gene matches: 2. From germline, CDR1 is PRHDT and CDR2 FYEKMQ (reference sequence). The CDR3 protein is CASSLGTSGSTDTQYF. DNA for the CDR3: TGTGCCAGCAGCTTGGGGACTAGCGGTAGCACAGATACGCAGTATTTT.

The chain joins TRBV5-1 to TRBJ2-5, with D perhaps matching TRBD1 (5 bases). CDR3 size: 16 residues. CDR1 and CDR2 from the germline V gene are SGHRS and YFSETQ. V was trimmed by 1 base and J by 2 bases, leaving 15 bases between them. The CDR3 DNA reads TGCGCCAGCAGCTTGTCAGGCAGGGCTATACAAGAGACCCAGTACTTC. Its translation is CASSLSGRAIQETQYF. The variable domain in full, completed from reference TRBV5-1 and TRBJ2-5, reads KAGVTQTPRYLIKTRGQQVTLSCSPISGHRSVSWYQQTPGQGLQFLFEYFSETQRNKGNFPGRFSGRQFSNSRSEMNVSTLELGDSALYLCASSLSGRAIQETQYFGPGTRLLVL.

CDR3 protein: CASSSWGATNEKLFF. CDR3 nucleotide sequence: TGTGCCAGCAGTTCGTGGGGTGCAACTAATGAAAAACTGTTTTTT. This chain joins TRBV27 and TRBJ1-4, with D uncertain. Germline CDR1 is MNHEY and CDR2 is SMNVEV (reference sequence). This CDR3 has 15 amino acids. V was cut by 4 bases and J by 0 bases, with 9 bases left in between.

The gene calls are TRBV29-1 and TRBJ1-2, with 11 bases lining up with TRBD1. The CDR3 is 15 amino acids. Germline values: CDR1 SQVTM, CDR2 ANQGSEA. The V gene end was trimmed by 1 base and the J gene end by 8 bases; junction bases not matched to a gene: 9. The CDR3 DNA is TGCAGCGTTGAAGGCGGGACAGGGGGGCTGAGAGGCTACACCTTC. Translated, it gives CSVEGGTGGLRGYTF.

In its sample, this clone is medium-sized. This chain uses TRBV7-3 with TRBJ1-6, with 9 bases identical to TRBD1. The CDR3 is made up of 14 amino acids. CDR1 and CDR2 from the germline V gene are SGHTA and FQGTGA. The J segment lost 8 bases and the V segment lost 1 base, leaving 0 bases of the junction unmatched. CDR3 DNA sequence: TGTGCCAGCAGCTTAAGACAGGGGGATTCACCCCTCCACTTT. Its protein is CASSLRQGDSPLHF.

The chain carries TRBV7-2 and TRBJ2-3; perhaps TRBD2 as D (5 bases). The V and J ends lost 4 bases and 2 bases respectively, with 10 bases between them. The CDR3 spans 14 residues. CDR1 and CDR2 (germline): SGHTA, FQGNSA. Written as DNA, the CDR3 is TGTGCCAGCAGCTCCCCCGACTACACAGATACGCAGTATTTT. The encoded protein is CASSSPDYTDTQYF.

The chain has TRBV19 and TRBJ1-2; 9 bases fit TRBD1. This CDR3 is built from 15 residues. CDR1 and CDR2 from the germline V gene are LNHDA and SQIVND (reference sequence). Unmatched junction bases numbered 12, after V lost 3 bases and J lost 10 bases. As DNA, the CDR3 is TGTGCCAGTAGTATTGGGAGGGGACAGGGAGGTCCCTACACCTTC. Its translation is CASSIGRGQGGPYTF. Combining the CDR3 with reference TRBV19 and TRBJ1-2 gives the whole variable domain DGGITQSPKYLFRKEGQNVTLSCEQNLNHDAMYWYRQDPGQGLRLIYYSQIVNDFQKGDIAEGYSVSREKKESFPLTVTSAQKNPTAFYLCASSIGRGQGGPYTFGSGTRLTVV.

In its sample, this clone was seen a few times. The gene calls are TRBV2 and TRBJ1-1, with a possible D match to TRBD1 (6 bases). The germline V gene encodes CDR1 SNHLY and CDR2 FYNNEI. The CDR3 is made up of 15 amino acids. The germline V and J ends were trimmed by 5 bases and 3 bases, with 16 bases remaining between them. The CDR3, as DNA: TGTGCCAGCAGTTTCGCGGACAGCTCTTACACTGAAGCTTTCTTT. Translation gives CASSFADSSYTEAFF.

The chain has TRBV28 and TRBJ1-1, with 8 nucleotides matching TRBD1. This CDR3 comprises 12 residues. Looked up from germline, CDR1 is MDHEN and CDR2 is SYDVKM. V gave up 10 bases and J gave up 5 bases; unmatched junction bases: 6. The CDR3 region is CATWTGSTEAFF. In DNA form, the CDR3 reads TGTGCCACCTGGACAGGGTCGACTGAAGCTTTCTTT.